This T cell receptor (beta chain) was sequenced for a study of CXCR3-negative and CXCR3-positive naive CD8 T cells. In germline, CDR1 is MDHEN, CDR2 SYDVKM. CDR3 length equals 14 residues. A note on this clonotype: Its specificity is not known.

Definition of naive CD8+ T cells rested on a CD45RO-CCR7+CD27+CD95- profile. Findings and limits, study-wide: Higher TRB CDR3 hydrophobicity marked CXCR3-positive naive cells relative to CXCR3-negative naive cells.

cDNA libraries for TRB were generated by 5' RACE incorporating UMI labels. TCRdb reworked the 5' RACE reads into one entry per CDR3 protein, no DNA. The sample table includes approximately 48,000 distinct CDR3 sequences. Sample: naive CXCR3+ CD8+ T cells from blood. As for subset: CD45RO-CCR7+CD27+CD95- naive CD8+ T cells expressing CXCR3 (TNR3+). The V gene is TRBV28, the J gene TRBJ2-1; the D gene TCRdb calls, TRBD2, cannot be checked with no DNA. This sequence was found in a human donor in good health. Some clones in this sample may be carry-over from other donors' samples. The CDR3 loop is CASRLVLDYNEQFF.